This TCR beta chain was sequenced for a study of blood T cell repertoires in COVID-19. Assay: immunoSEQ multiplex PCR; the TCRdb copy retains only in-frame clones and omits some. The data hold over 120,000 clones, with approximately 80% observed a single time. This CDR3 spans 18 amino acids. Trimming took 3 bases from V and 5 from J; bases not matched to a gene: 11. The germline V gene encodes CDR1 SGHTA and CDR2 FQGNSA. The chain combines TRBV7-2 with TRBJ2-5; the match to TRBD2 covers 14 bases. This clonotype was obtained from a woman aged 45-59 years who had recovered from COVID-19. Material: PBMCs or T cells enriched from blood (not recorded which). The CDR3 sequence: CASSFRGLAGAWVETQYF. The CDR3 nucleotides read TGTGCCAGCAGCTTCAGGGGACTAGCGGGGGCCTGGGTGGAGACCCAGTACTTC.